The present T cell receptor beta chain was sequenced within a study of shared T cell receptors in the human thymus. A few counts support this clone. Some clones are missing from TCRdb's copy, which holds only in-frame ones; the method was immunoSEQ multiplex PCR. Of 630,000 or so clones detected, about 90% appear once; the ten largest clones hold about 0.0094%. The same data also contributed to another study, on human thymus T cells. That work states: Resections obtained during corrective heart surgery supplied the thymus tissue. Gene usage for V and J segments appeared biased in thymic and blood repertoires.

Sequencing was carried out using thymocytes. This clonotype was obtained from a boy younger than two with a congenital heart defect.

This CDR3 is CASSYSSPRQEQYF. CDR3 nucleotides: TGTGCCAGCAGTTACTCATCACCGAGACAAGAGCAGTACTTC. This chain connects TRBV6-6 to TRBJ2-7, with unresolved D. The V gene's germline CDR1 is MNHNY and CDR2 SVGAGI (reference sequence). V lost 0 bases, J lost 7 bases, and 13 bases lay in between. The CDR3 extends over 14 amino acids.